The present T cell receptor (beta chain) was sequenced within a study of radiation and T cells in renal cell carcinoma. Produced via immunoSEQ multiplex PCR; TCRdb's table is partial and in-frame only. The sample contains more than 150,000 clones, roughly 89% of which appear only once. Time point of the sample: blood 2 weeks post-SBRT. Treatment defined: 15 Gy SBRT to primary tumor, nephrectomy 4 weeks later. This renal cell carcinoma was of the clear cell type. The CDR3 sequence is 15 residues long. Unmatched junction bases numbered 5, after V lost 4 bases and J lost 0 bases. Germline CDR1 and CDR2: LNHDA and SQIVND (reference sequence).

The sequence was obtained from a woman between 50 and 59 years old with renal cell carcinoma. The V and J genes are TRBV19 and TRBJ1-2, with TRBD1 identical over 7 bases. This specimen consisted of blood, obtained from a patient whose treatment included radiotherapy and nephrectomy. The CDR3 spells CASSTRQGANYGYTF. CDR3 sequence (DNA): TGTGCCAGTAGTACCCGACAGGGAGCTAACTATGGCTACACCTTC.